This T cell receptor beta chain was captured in a study of cytomegalovirus exposure and HLA in healthy donors. Study details: Early release data held 85 million or so unique TCRs from HLA-typed donors.

PCR primers comprised 60 Vbeta and 13 Jbeta primers. Here immunoSEQ multiplex PCR was the method, and the copy in TCRdb shows in-frame clones only, minus some. The sample table sets out some 120,000 clones. The CDR3 extends over 14 amino acids. CDR1 and CDR2 from the germline V gene are SEHNR and FQNEAQ (reference sequence). The ends were cut back, 5 bases at V and 4 bases at J, with 15 bases in the middle. The TCR comes from a man in his forties or fifties in good health and CMV-seronegative. This chain connects TRBV7-9 to TRBJ2-7, with D possibly matching TRBD2 (6 bases). The sample comprised PBMCs. CDR3 sequence (DNA): TGTGCCAGCAGCCCAGTTAAGGACTATTACGAGCAGTACTTC. Its protein is CASSPVKDYYEQYF. The full variable domain, its missing parts supplied by reference TRBV7-9 and TRBJ2-7, is DTGVSQNPRHKITKRGQNVTFRCDPISEHNRLYWYRQTLGQGPEFLTYFQNEAQLEKSRLLSDRFSAERPKGSFSTLEIQRTEQGDSAMYLCASSPVKDYYEQYFGPGTRLTVT.